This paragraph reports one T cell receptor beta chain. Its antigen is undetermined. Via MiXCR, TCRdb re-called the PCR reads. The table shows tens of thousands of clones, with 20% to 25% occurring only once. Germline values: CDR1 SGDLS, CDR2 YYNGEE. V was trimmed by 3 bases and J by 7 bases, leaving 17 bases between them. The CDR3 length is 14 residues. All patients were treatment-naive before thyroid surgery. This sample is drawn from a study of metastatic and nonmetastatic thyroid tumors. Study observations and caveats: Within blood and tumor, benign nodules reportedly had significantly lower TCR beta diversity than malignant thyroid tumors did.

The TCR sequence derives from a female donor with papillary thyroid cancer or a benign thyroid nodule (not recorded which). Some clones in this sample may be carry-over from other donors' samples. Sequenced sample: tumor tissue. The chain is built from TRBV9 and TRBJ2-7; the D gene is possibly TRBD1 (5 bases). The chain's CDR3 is CASSADSSIGEQYF. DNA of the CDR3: TGTGCCAGCAGCGCCGACAGTTCGATAGGGGAGCAGTACTTC. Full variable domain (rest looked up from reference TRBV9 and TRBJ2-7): DSGVTQTPKHLITATGQRVTLRCSPRSGDLSVYWYQQSLDQGLQFLIQYYNGEERAKGNILERFSAQQFPDLHSELNLSSLELGDSALYFCASSADSSIGEQYFGPGTRLTVT.